These T cell receptor beta chains were read from a single sample in a study of control samples from healthy donors and cancer patients. Using immunoSEQ multiplex PCR, the repertoire was profiled, and TCRdb retains in-frame clones only, with some absent. The sample carries 150,000 or so clones, 85% to 90% recorded once. The sequenced sample consisted of blood. These receptor sequences come from a woman aged 25 to 39 in good health. The CDR3 runs from the conserved cysteine through the conserved F or W. A D gene is named only where the DNA matches it firmly. Expanded clones get a size class; other rows say once, few or many, or leave the size out.

TRBV4-1	-	-	TRBJ1-2	16	TGCGCCAGCAGCCAAGATCCGGGCACCTCTAACTATGGCTACACCTTC	CASSQDPGTSNYGYTF
TRBV28	TRBD2	few	TRBJ2-7	15	TGTGCCAGCCCTCCACGGGGGGGGCTCGGATACGAGCAGTACTTC	CASPPRGGLGYEQYF
TRBV2	-	-	TRBJ1-2	15	TGTGCCAGCCTTTTATTTGGGGTCGGAAGCTATGGCTACACCTTC	CASLLFGVGSYGYTF
TRBV5-1	-	-	TRBJ1-6	17	TGCGCCAGCAGCTTGGCGGACGGAAGCTCCTATAATTCACCCCTCCACTTT	CASSLADGSSYNSPLHF
TRBV19	-	-	TRBJ2-1	15	TGTGCCAGTAGCATACTACGGAGCTCCTACAATGAGCAGTTCTTC	CASSILRSSYNEQFF
TRBV28	TRBD1	-	TRBJ1-1	17	TGTGCCAGCAGTATACGATCCGGGACAGGGGGGAACACTGAAGCTTTCTTT	CASSIRSGTGGNTEAFF
TRBV7-9	-	-	TRBJ1-2	15	TGTGCCAGCAGCTTAAGGCGGTGGGAATTCTATGGCTACACCTTC	CASSLRRWEFYGYTF
TRBV23-1	-	-	TRBJ2-2	13	TGCGCCAGCAAGATTTCGGGGACCGGGGAGCTGTTTTTT	CASKISGTGELFF
TRBV28	-	-	TRBJ2-7	16	TGTGCCAGCAGAGGGGTATTATTCGCGAGCTCCTACGAGCAGTACTTC	CASRGVLFASSYEQYF
TRBV5-4	TRBD2	-	TRBJ2-3	19	TGTGCCAGCAGCTTGAAACTAGCGGGAGTTCTATCAGGAACAGATACGCAGTATTTT	CASSLKLAGVLSGTDTQYF
TRBV15	TRBD2	once	TRBJ2-1	16	TGTGCCACCAGCCAGACTAGCGGGAGGTCCTACAATGAGCAGTTCTTC	CATSQTSGRSYNEQFF
TRBV28	-	-	TRBJ2-2	16	TGTGCCAGCAGTCCCCTCTACAGTACGAACACCGGGGAGCTGTTTTTT	CASSPLYSTNTGELFF
TRBV7-9	-	-	TRBJ2-2	15	TGTGCCAGCAGCTTAAAGACTGTAAACACCGGGGAGCTGTTTTTT	CASSLKTVNTGELFF
TRBV2	-	once	TRBJ2-5	14	TGTGCCAGCAGTGAATTAGGGGGAGGCGAGACCCAGTACTTC	CASSELGGGETQYF
TRBV5-6	-	-	TRBJ2-3	11	TGTGCCAGCAGCTTCACAGATACGCAGTATTTT	CASSFTDTQYF
TRBV28	TRBD1	-	TRBJ1-1	13	TGTGCCAGCATTGAACAGGGGAGGACTGAAGCTTTCTTT	CASIEQGRTEAFF
TRBV5-4	TRBD2	-	TRBJ2-3	15	TGTGCCAGCAGCCCTAGCGGGGGGCGGACAGATACGCAGTATTTT	CASSPSGGRTDTQYF
TRBV5-4	-	many	TRBJ1-1	12	TGTGCCAGCAGCTTACTGGGCACTGAAGCTTTCTTT	CASSLLGTEAFF
TRBV28	-	once	TRBJ2-1	13	TGTGCCAGCAGCTCACCCCTAGTGCAGGAGCAGTTCTTC	CASSSPLVQEQFF
TRBV2	TRBD2	-	TRBJ2-3	14	TGTGCCAGCAGTGCGGACTGGGGAGGGGATACGCAGTATTTT	CASSADWGGDTQYF
TRBV15	-	-	TRBJ2-4	15	TGTGCCACCAGCAGAGTGGGGGAGGAGAGAAACATTCAGTACTTC	CATSRVGEERNIQYF
TRBV10-1	-	-	TRBJ2-5	12	TGCGCCAGCAGCCCGGACCTAGAGACCCAGTACTTC	CASSPDLETQYF
TRBV2	-	-	TRBJ2-1	14	TGTGCCAGCCAAAGACTAGTCTCCTACAATGAGCAGTTCTTC	CASQRLVSYNEQFF
TRBV14	TRBD1	-	TRBJ1-2	15	TGTGCCAGCAGCCAAGACCCAGGGGGCTTTGGTGGCTACACCTTC	CASSQDPGGFGGYTF
TRBV10-3	TRBD1	-	TRBJ2-1	14	TGTGCCACCCAAGGGGGCGGCCTCTACAATGAGCAGTTCTTC	CATQGGGLYNEQFF
TRBV13	-	-	TRBJ2-1	16	TGTGCCAGCAGCGAGAAGGTGGACAGGGCGGGAGATGAGCAGTTCTTC	CASSEKVDRAGDEQFF
TRBV19	TRBD2	-	TRBJ2-1	13	TGTGCCAGTAGTACCGGACTAGCGGGAGAAGAGTTCTTC	CASSTGLAGEEFF
TRBV5-5	-	-	TRBJ1-5	14	TGTGCCAGCAGCTTCCGACAGGGCAATCAGCCCCAGCATTTT	CASSFRQGNQPQHF
TRBV7-2	TRBD2	-	TRBJ2-7	14	TGTGCCAGCAGCCCTAGCGGGAGGTTCTACGAGCAGTACTTC	CASSPSGRFYEQYF
TRBV12-3/TRBV12-4	-	-	TRBJ1-5	13	TGTGCCAGCAGTTTAAGAGTAAATCAGCCCCAGCATTTT	CASSLRVNQPQHF
TRBV7-9	-	-	TRBJ1-1	11	TGTGCCAGCAGCTTTCAAGGTGAAGCTTTCTTT	CASSFQGEAFF
TRBV5-1	-	-	TRBJ2-3	13	TGCGCCAGCAGTGAGGGTTCCACAGATACGCAGTATTTT	CASSEGSTDTQYF
TRBV28	TRBD1	-	TRBJ1-2	15	TGTGCCAGCAGTCTCCGACAGGGACGGGGGAATGGCTACACCTTC	CASSLRQGRGNGYTF
TRBV12-3/TRBV12-4	-	-	TRBJ2-7	12	TGTGCCAGCAGTTTTGCCAGCTACGAGCAGTACTTC	CASSFASYEQYF
TRBV19	-	-	TRBJ2-2	15	TGTGCCACCAAAGGAGGAGGGACGAACACCGGGGAGCTGTTTTTT	CATKGGGTNTGELFF
TRBV19	TRBD2	-	TRBJ2-2	14	TGTGCCAGTAGTATTGGCGGGGGAAACGGGGAGCTGTTTTTT	CASSIGGGNGELFF
TRBV19	-	-	TRBJ1-4	13	TGTGCCAGTAGAAACAGGGCGGGTGAAAAACTGTTTTTT	CASRNRAGEKLFF
TRBV2	-	-	TRBJ1-2	13	TGTGCCGGAGCATCCGAGATCCACTATGGCTACACCTTC	CAGASEIHYGYTF
TRBV3-1/TRBV3-2	TRBD2	-	TRBJ2-1	15	TGTGCCAGCAGCTCCGGGACTAGCGGGAGGAATGAGCAGTTCTTC	CASSSGTSGRNEQFF
TRBV7-2	-	-	TRBJ2-7	14	TGTGCCAGCAGCTTACCGGGACGGAGCTACGAGCAGTACTTC	CASSLPGRSYEQYF
TRBV4-1	TRBD1	-	TRBJ1-5	17	TGCGCCAGCAGCCAAGAACTCTACCGGGACAGTTATCAGCCCCAGCATTTT	CASSQELYRDSYQPQHF
TRBV10-3	-	many	TRBJ1-1	12	TGTGCCATCAGTGACCCCGGAAGGGGAGCTTTCTTT	CAISDPGRGAFF